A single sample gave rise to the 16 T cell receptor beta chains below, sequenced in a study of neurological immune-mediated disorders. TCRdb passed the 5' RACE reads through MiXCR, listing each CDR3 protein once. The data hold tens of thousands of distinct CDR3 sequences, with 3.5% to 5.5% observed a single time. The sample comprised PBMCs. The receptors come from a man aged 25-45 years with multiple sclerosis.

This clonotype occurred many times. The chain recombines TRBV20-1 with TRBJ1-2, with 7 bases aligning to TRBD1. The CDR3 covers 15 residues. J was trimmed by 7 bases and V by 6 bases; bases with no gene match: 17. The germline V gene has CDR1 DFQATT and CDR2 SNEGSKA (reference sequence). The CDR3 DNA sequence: TGCAGTGCCGAGGATAGGACAGGCCCGGGGTCTGGCTACACCTTC. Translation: CSAEDRTGPGSGYTF.

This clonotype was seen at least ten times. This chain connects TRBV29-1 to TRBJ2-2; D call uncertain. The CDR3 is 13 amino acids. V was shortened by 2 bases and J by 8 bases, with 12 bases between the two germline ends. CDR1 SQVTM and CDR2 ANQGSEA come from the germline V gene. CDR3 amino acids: CSVEMDVEGELFF. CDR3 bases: TGCAGCGTTGAAATGGACGTGGAGGGGGAGCTGTTTTTT.

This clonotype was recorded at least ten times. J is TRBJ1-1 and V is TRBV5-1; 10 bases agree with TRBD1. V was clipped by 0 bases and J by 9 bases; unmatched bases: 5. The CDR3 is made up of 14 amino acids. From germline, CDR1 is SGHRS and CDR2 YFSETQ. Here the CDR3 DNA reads TGCGCCAGCAGCTTGGATCCGGGACAGGGGAAAGCTTTCTTT. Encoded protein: CASSLDPGQGKAFF.

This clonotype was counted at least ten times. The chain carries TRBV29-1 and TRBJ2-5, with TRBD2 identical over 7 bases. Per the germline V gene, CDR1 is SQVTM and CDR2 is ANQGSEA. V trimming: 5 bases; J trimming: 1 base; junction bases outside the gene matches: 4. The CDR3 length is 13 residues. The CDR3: CSVLRGFQETQYF. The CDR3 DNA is TGCAGCGTTTTGCGGGGGTTCCAAGAGACCCAGTACTTC.

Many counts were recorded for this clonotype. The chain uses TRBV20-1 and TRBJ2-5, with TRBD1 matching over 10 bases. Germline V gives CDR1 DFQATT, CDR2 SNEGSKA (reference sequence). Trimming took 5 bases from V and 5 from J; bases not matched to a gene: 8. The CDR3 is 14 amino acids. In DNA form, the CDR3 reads TGCAGTGCTGGCGGGACAGGGGCTACGGAGACCCAGTACTTC. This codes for CSAGGTGATETQYF.

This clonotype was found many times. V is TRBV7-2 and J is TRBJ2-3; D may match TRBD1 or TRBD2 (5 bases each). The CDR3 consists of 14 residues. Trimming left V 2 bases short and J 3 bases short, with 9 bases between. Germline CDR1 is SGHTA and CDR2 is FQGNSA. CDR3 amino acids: CASSLRDRTDTQYF. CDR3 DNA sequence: TGTGCCAGCAGCTTACGGGACCGAACAGATACGCAGTATTTT. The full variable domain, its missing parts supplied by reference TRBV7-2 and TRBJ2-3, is GAGVSQSPSNKVTEKGKDVELRCDPISGHTALYWYRQSLGQGLEFLIYFQGNSAPDKSGLPSDRFSAERTGGSVSTLTIQRTQQEDSAVYLCASSLRDRTDTQYFGPGTRLTVL.

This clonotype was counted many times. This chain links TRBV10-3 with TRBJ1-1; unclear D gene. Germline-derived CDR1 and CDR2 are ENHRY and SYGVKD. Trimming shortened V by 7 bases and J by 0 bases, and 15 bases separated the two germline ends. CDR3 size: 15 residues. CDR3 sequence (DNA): TGTGCCATCAAGAGCACACAGTTGGTGAACACTGAAGCTTTCTTT. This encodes CAIKSTQLVNTEAFF.

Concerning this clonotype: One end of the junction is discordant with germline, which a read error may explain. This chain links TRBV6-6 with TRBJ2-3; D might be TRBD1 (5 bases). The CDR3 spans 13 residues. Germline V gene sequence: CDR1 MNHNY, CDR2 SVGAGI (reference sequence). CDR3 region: CASRDNFVDMQYF. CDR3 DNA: TGTGCCAGCAGGGACAATTTTGTGGATATGCAGTATTTT.

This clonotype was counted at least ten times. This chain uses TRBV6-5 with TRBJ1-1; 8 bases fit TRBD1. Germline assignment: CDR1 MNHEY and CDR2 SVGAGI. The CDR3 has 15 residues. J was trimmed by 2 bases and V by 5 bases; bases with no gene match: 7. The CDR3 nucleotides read TGTGCCAGCAGTGACACGACAGGGGCAAACACTGAAGCTTTCTTT. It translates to CASSDTTGANTEAFF.

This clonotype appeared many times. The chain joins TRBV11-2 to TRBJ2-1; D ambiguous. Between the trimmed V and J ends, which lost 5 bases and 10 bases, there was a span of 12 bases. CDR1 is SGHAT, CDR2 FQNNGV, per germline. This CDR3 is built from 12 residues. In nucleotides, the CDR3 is TGTGCCAGCAGCCCCACCTTACGGGAGCAGTTCTTC. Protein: CASSPTLREQFF.

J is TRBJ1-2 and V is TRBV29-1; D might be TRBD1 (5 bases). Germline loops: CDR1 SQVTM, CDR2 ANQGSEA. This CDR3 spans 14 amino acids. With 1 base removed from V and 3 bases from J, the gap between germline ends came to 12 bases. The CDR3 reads CSVEVYQGDYGYTF. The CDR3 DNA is TGCAGCGTTGAAGTATACCAGGGAGACTATGGCTACACCTTC.

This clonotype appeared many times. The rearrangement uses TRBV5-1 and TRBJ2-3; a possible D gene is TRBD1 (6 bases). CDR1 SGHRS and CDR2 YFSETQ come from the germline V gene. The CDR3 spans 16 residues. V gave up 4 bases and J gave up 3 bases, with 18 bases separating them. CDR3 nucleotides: TGCGCCAGCAGCCCGACGAAGGGGGAATGGACAGATACGCAGTATTTT. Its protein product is CASSPTKGEWTDTQYF.

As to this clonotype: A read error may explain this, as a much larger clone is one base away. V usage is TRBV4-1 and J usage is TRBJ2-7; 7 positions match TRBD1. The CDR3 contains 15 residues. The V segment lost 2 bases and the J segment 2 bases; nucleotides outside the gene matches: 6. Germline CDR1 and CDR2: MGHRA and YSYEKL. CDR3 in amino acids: CASSQPGQTTYEQYF. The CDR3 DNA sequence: TGCGCCAGCAGCCAACCGGGACAGACGACCTACGAGCAGTACTTC.

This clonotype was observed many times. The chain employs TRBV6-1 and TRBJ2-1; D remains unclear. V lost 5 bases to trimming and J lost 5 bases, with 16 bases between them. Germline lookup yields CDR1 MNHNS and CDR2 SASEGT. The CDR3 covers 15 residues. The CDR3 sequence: CASSTPGLSHNEQFF. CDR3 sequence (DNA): TGTGCCAGCAGTACACCCGGATTGAGTCACAATGAGCAGTTCTTC.

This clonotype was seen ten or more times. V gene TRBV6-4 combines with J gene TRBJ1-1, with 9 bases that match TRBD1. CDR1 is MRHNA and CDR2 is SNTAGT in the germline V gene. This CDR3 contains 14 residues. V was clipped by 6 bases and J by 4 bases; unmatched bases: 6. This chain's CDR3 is CASRRDRASTEAFF. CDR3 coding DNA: TGTGCCAGCAGGAGGGACAGGGCGAGCACTGAAGCTTTCTTT.

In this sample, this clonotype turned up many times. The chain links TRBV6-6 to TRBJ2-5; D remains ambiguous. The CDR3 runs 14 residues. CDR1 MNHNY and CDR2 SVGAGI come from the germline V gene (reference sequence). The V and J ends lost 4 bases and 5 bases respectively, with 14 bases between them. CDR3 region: CASSSSTLRETQYF. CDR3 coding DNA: TGTGCCAGCAGTTCCAGCACGCTACGGGAGACCCAGTACTTC.